This is a list of T cell receptor beta chains from one sample in a study of memory CD8 T cells in hepatitis C reinfection. The method was immunoSEQ multiplex PCR; TCRdb's version includes in-frame clones alone and lacks a portion of them. Seen here are 5,800 or so clones, over 75% observed once, and the top ten hold 20% to 25%. Sequences were obtained from naive CD8+ T cells sorted from blood. The receptors shown here come from a man aged 45 to 65 with hepatitis C virus infection. CDR3s include the opening cysteine and the closing phenylalanine or tryptophan. Each record gives: D gene, clone size, V gene, J gene, CDR3 protein, CDR3 DNA. A D gene is named only where the DNA matches it firmly. Expanded clones are given a class, and other clones once, few, many or no size at all.

>TRBD1|.|TRBV5-6|TRBJ1-1
CASSPRGQGVTEAFF
TGTGCCAGCAGCCCCAGGGGTCAGGGGGTCACTGAAGCTTTCTTT
>TRBD2|.|TRBV9|TRBJ2-1
CASSGLAGYNEQFF
TGTGCCAGCAGCGGACTAGCGGGGTACAATGAGCAGTTCTTC
>.|.|TRBV6-5|TRBJ2-7
CASSRSSSSYEQYF
TGTGCCAGCAGCCGTTCCTCTAGCTCCTACGAGCAGTACTTC
>.|.|TRBV19|TRBJ2-7
CASAWGSGYEQYF
TGTGCCAGTGCGTGGGGGAGCGGGTACGAGCAGTACTTC
>TRBD1|.|TRBV19|TRBJ1-1
CASTPPGQEKAFF
TGTGCCAGTACTCCGCCGGGACAGGAAAAGGCTTTCTTT
>.|.|TRBV7-2|TRBJ2-3
CASSRDFLEYF
TGTGCCAGCAGCCGGGACTTCCTAGAGTATTTT
>.|.|TRBV7-8|TRBJ2-3
CASSPVTGTDTQYF
TGTGCCAGCAGCCCCGTCACGGGCACAGATACGCAGTATTTT
>.|.|TRBV27|TRBJ2-1
CASSPSPNTYNEQFF
TGTGCCAGCAGTCCCTCTCCCAACACCTACAATGAGCAGTTCTTC
>.|.|TRBV6-5|TRBJ1-2
CASSTGPGPEGYTF
TGTGCCAGCAGTACAGGTCCTGGCCCGGAGGGCTACACCTTC
>TRBD1|once|TRBV6-1|TRBJ2-7
CASTWDREYEQYF
TGTGCCAGTACTTGGGACAGGGAGTACGAGCAGTACTTC
>.|.|TRBV7-9|TRBJ2-7
CASSAGGANYEQYF
TGTGCCAGCAGCGCCGGAGGGGCTAACTACGAGCAGTACTTC
>TRBD2|.|TRBV10-2|TRBJ2-2
CASTSSGNTGELFF
TGCGCCAGCACCTCTAGCGGGAACACCGGGGAGCTGTTTTTT
>.|.|TRBV28|TRBJ2-3
CASSFRSRYTDTQYF
TGTGCCAGCAGTTTTAGATCTCGATACACAGATACGCAGTATTTT
>.|.|TRBV7-2|TRBJ2-3
CASSLGQGTDTQYF
TGTGCCAGCAGCTTAGGGCAGGGCACAGATACGCAGTATTTT
>TRBD1|.|TRBV4-3|TRBJ1-2
CASSQDGDSYGYTF
TGCGCCAGCAGCCAAGATGGGGACAGCTATGGCTACACCTTC
>TRBD2|.|TRBV19|TRBJ2-3
CASSTAGGTDTQYF
TGTGCCAGTAGTACAGCGGGAGGCACAGATACGCAGTATTTT
>.|.|TRBV18|TRBJ1-5
CASSPTGNQPQHF
TGTGCCAGCTCCCCGACCGGGAATCAGCCCCAGCATTTT
>.|.|TRBV6-4|TRBJ2-3
CASSDGTSTDTQYF
TGTGCCAGCAGTGACGGGACTAGCACAGATACGCAGTATTTT
>.|.|TRBV27|TRBJ1-4
CASTSGRGREKLFF
TGTGCCAGCACCTCTGGAAGGGGCAGGGAAAAACTGTTTTTT
>TRBD2|.|TRBV4-3|TRBJ2-1
CASSQVTSEVEQFF
TGCGCCAGCAGCCAAGTGACTAGCGAGGTTGAGCAGTTCTTC
>TRBD2|.|TRBV5-4|TRBJ2-2
CASSQTSGYTGELFF
TGTGCCAGCAGCCAGACTAGCGGTTACACCGGGGAGCTGTTTTTT
>TRBD1|once|TRBV6-6|TRBJ2-5
CASRQGANRPETQYF
TGTGCCAGCAGACAGGGGGCCAACCGTCCAGAGACCCAGTACTTC